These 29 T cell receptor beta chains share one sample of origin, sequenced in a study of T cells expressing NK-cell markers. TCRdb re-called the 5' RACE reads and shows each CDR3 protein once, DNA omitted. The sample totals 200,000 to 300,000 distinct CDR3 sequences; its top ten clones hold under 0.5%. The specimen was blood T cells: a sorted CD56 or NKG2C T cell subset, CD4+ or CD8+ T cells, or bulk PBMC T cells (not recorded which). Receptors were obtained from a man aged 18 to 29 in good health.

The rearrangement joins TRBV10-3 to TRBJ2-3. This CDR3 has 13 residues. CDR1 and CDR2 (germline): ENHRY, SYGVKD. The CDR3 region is CATAAVSTDTQYF.

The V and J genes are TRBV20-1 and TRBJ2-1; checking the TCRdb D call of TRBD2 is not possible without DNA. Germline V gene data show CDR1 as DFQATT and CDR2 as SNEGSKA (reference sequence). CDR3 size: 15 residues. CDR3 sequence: CSALPLAGVYNEQFF.

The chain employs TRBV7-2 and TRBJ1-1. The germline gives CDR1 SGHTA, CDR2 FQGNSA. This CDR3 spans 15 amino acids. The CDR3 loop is CASSFLPTLSTEAFF.

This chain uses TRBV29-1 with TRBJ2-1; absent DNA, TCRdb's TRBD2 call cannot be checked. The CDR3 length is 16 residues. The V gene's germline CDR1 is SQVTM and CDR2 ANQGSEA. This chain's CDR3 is CSVEGMAGGPPHEQFF.

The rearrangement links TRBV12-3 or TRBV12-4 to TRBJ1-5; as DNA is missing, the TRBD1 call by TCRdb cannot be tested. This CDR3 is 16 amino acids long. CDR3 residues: CASSPRWPDSNQPQHF.

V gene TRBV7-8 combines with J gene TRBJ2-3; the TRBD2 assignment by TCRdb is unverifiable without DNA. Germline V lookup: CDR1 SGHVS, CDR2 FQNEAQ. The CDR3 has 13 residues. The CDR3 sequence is CASSSRLGDTQYF.

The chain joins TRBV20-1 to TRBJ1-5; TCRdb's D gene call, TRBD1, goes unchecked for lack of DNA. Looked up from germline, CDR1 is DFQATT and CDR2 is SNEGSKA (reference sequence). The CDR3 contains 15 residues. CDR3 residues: CSAGPGQGENQPQHF.

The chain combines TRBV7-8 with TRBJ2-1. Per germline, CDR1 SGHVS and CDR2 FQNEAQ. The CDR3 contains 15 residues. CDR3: CASSFSGRSYNEQFF.

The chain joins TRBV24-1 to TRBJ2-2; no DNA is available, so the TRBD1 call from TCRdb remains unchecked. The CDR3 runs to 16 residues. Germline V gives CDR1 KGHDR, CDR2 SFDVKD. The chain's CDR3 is CATSDRQGGSIGELFF.

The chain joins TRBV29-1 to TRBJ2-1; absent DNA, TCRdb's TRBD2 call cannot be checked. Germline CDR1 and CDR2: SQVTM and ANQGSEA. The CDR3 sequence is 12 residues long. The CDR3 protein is CSVGDFLDEQFF.

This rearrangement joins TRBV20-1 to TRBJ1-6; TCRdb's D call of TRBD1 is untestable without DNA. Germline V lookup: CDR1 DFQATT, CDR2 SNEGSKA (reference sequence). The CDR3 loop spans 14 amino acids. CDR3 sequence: CSASHRDRNSPLHF.

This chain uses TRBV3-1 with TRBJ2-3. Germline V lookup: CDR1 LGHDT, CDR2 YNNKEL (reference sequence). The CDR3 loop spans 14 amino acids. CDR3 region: CASSQDPTMDTQYF.

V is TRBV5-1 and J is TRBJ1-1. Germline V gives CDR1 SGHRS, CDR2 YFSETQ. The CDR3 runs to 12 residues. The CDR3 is CASSLDRVLAFF.

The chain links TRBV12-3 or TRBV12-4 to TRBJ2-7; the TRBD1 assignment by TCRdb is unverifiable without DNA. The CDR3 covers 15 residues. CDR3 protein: CASSLETGMTYEQYF.

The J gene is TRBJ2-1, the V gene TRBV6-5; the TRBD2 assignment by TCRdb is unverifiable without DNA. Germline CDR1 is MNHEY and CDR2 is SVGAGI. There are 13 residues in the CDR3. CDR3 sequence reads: CASTRSGRGEQFF.

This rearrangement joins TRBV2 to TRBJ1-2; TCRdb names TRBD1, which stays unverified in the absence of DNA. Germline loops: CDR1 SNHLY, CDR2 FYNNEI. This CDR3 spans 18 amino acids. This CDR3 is CASTPRRDRVLANYGYTF.

This CDR3 reads CASSPGLAPLETQYF. The rearrangement links TRBV18 to TRBJ2-5; TCRdb designates TRBD2, a call that cannot be tested without DNA. This CDR3 comprises 15 residues. CDR1 and CDR2 (germline): KGHSH, LQKENI.

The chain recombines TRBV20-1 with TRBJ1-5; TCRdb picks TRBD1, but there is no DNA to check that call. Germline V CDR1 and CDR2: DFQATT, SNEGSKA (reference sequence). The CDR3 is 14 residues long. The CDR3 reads CSASRGGYNQPQHF.

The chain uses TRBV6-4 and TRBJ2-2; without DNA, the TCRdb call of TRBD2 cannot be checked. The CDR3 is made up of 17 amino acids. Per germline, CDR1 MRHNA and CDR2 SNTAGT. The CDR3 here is CASSAASSGANTGELFF.

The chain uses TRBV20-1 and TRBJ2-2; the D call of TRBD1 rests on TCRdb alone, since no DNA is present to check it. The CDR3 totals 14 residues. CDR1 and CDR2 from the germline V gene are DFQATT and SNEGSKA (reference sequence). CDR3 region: CSARVTGGGGELFF.

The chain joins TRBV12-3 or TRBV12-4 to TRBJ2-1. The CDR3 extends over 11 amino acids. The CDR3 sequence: CASSPQLEQFF.

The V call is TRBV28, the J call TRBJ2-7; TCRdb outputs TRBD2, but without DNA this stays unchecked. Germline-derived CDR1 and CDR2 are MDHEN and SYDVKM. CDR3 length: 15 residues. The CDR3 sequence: CASSIAGAGYYEQYF.

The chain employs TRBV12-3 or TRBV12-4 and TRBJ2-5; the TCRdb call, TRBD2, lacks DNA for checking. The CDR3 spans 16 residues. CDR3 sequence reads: CASSLRVQGGQETQYF.

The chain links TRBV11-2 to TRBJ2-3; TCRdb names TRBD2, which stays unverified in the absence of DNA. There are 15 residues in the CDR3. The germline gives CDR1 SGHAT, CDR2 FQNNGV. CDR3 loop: CASSLWRESTDTQYF.

This CDR3 is CASSGALSSYNEQFF. The rearrangement links TRBV5-4 to TRBJ2-1. From germline, CDR1 is SGHNT and CDR2 YYREEE (reference sequence). This CDR3 is 15 amino acids long.

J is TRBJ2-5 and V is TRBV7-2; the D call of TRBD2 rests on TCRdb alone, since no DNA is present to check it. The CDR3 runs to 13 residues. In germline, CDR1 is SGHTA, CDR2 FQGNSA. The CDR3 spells CASSKTSRETQYF.

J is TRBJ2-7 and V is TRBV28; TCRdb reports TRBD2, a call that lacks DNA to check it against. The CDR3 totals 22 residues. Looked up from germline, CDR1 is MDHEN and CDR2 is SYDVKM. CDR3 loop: CASSFGWAKEGLASKWSYEQYF. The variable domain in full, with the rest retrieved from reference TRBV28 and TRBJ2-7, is DVKVTQSSRYLVKRTGEKVFLECVQDMDHENMFWYRQDPGLGLRLIYFSYDVKMKEKGDIPEGYSVSREKKERFSLILESASTNQTSMYLCASSFGWAKEGLASKWSYEQYFGPGTRLTVT.

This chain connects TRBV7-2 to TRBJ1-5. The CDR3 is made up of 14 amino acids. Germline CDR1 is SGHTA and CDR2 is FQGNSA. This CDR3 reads CASSQLLTNQPQHF.

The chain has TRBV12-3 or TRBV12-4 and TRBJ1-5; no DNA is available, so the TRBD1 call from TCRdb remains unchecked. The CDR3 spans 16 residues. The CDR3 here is CASSLWSGGGNQPQHF.